This T cell receptor beta chain was recovered during a study of shared clonotypes between healthy human individuals. Assay used: immunoSEQ multiplex PCR; TCRdb lists only in-frame clones, some missing. The sample lists over a million clones, 78% occurring once. The CDR3 contains 13 residues. The ends were cut back, 2 bases at V and 5 bases at J, with 10 bases in the middle. Germline-derived CDR1 and CDR2 are SEHNR and FQNEAQ (reference sequence). Material: memory CD4+ T cells from PBMCs. Subset here: CD45RA-negative fraction. V and J are TRBV7-9 and TRBJ2-7; D gene uncertain. This TCR came from a man aged 18-30 years in good health. Some clones in this sample may be carry-over from other donors' samples. This chain's CDR3 is CASSLPRAHEQYF. The CDR3 nucleotides are TGTGCCAGCAGCTTACCCCGCGCCCACGAGCAGTACTTC. Full variable domain (outside the CDR3, taken from reference TRBV7-9 and TRBJ2-7): DTGVSQNPRHKITKRGQNVTFRCDPISEHNRLYWYRQTLGQGPEFLTYFQNEAQLEKSRLLSDRFSAERPKGSFSTLEIQRTEQGDSAMYLCASSLPRAHEQYFGPGTRLTVT.